The 22 T cell receptor beta chains in this list originate from one sample, sequenced in a study of shared clonotypes between healthy human individuals. The data were produced by immunoSEQ multiplex PCR, yet TCRdb's version contains in-frame clones alone and is incomplete. The sample shows some 2 million clones, approximately 95% of them seen only once. The sequencing input was naive CD4+ T cells sorted from blood. Subset of the sample: CD45RA+ positively selected. These receptors all come from a man aged 18 to 35 in good health.

The V call is TRBV19, the J call TRBJ2-7; D perhaps matches TRBD1 (5 bases). Germline V gene sequence: CDR1 LNHDA, CDR2 SQIVND (reference sequence). V shed 6 bases and J shed 1 base, with 10 bases lying between them. This CDR3 spans 13 amino acids. The CDR3: CASSTGVSYEQYF. In nucleotides, the CDR3 is TGTGCCAGTAGCACAGGAGTTTCCTACGAGCAGTACTTC.

The rearrangement uses TRBV9 and TRBJ1-2, with D perhaps TRBD1 (6 bases). This CDR3 spans 16 amino acids. Trimming cost V 1 base and J 2 bases, with 15 bases left between them. Per the germline V gene, CDR1 is SGDLS and CDR2 is YYNGEE. The CDR3 DNA sequence: TGTGCCAGCAGCGTATCAATGAGGGGGAAGAACTATGGCTACACCTTC. Translation: CASSVSMRGKNYGYTF.

The chain recombines TRBV2 with TRBJ2-1; 7 nucleotides agree with TRBD1. V dropped 4 bases and J dropped 1; count of bases not matched to a gene: 4. The CDR3 sequence is 15 residues long. The germline gives CDR1 SNHLY, CDR2 FYNNEI. The CDR3 region is CASSVGQASYNEQFF. Here the CDR3 DNA reads TGTGCCAGCAGTGTTGGACAGGCATCCTACAATGAGCAGTTCTTC.

The chain is built from TRBV7-2 and TRBJ2-7; TRBD1 is a possible D gene (5 bases). The CDR3 spans 12 residues. V was cut by 5 bases and J by 6 bases, with 11 bases left in between. In germline, CDR1 is SGHTA, CDR2 FQGNSA. CDR3 DNA sequence: TGTGCCAGCAGCACACAGGCCCCCGAGCAGTACTTC. This encodes CASSTQAPEQYF.

V gene TRBV5-1 combines with J gene TRBJ2-1; the D gene is possibly TRBD1 (6 bases). CDR1 is SGHRS and CDR2 is YFSETQ in the germline V gene. V shed 0 bases and J shed 6 bases, with 7 bases lying between them. The CDR3 runs 13 residues. In DNA form, the CDR3 reads TGCGCCAGCAGCTTGGCACAGGGCAATGAGCAGTTCTTC. Encoded protein: CASSLAQGNEQFF. The full variable domain, completed using reference TRBV5-1 and TRBJ2-1, is KAGVTQTPRYLIKTRGQQVTLSCSPISGHRSVSWYQQTPGQGLQFLFEYFSETQRNKGNFPGRFSGRQFSNSRSEMNVSTLELGDSALYLCASSLAQGNEQFFGPGTRLTVL.

This sequence joins TRBV6-5 and TRBJ2-7; 10 bases agree with TRBD2. Germline V gene sequence: CDR1 MNHEY, CDR2 SVGAGI. Unmatched junction bases numbered 7, after V lost 2 bases and J lost 6 bases. The CDR3 consists of 15 residues. CDR3 protein: CASSYQTSGIGEQYF. As DNA, the CDR3 is TGTGCCAGCAGTTACCAAACTAGCGGGATAGGCGAGCAGTACTTC.

V usage is TRBV6-1 and J usage is TRBJ2-2, with D possibly TRBD2 on 5 matching bases. CDR3 length equals 13 residues. V lost 4 bases and J 7 bases, leaving 10 bases between the germline ends. Germline assignment: CDR1 MNHNS and CDR2 SASEGT. CDR3 in amino acids: CASSAQTIGELFF. The CDR3 DNA follows: TGTGCCAGCAGTGCCCAGACTATCGGGGAGCTGTTTTTT.

V gene TRBV5-4 combines with J gene TRBJ2-3, with 11 bases aligning to TRBD2. Germline loops: CDR1 SGHNT, CDR2 YYREEE (reference sequence). The CDR3 covers 16 residues. Losses at the gene ends were 4 bases for V and 4 bases for J; bases not matched to a gene: 8. This CDR3 reads CASSQYSGRGADTQYF. The CDR3 nucleotides read TGTGCCAGCAGCCAATATAGCGGGAGGGGCGCAGATACGCAGTATTTT.

This clone came up once. This sequence joins TRBV25-1 and TRBJ1-3, with D possibly TRBD1 on 5 matching bases. V was cut by 3 bases and J by 0 bases, with 9 bases left in between. CDR1 is MGHDK and CDR2 is SYGVNS in the germline V gene. This CDR3 comprises 15 residues. CDR3 region: CASSDSGFSGNTIYF. In nucleotides, the CDR3 is TGTGCCAGCAGTGACTCAGGGTTCTCTGGAAACACCATATATTTT.

This chain connects TRBV7-9 to TRBJ1-2, with 8 bases aligning to TRBD1. Germline values: CDR1 SEHNR, CDR2 FQNEAQ (reference sequence). V lost 3 bases to trimming and J lost 6 bases; unmatched junction nucleotides: 3. This CDR3 spans 13 amino acids. The CDR3 sequence is CASSLYRGDGYTF. DNA for the CDR3: TGTGCCAGCAGCTTGTACAGGGGGGATGGCTACACCTTC.

This chain connects TRBV5-6 to TRBJ2-7, with a tentative D call TRBD1 (6 bases). Per the germline V gene, CDR1 is SGHDT and CDR2 is YYEEEE. With 0 bases removed from V and 6 bases from J, the gap between germline ends came to 19 bases. The length of the CDR3 is 16 residues. The CDR3 DNA reads as TGTGCCAGCAGCTTGGGTCAGGGGCGCGTTAAAAGCGAGCAGTACTTC. Translation: CASSLGQGRVKSEQYF.

The rearrangement uses TRBV5-6 and TRBJ1-4; 7 bases map to TRBD1. V was clipped by 0 bases and J by 3 bases; unmatched bases: 14. The CDR3 loop spans 19 amino acids. The germline V gene encodes CDR1 SGHDT and CDR2 YYEEEE. The DNA for the CDR3 is TGTGCCAGCAGCTTGGGTCTCCAAGGGGGAAGGGGGCCTAATGAAAAACTGTTTTTT. Protein: CASSLGLQGGRGPNEKLFF. Looking up the rest from reference TRBV5-6 and TRBJ1-4 gives the full variable domain: DAGVTQSPTHLIKTRGQQVTLRCSPKSGHDTVSWYQQALGQGPQFIFQYYEEEERQRGNFPDRFSGHQFPNYSSELNVNALLLGDSALYLCASSLGLQGGRGPNEKLFFGSGTQLSVL.

The chain employs TRBV6-5 and TRBJ2-7; D uncertain. With 2 bases removed from V and 6 bases from J, the gap between germline ends came to 11 bases. CDR1 and CDR2 (germline): MNHEY, SVGAGI. The CDR3 contains 13 residues. This chain's CDR3 is CASSYARRVEQYF. DNA for the CDR3: TGTGCCAGCAGTTACGCCCGGAGAGTCGAGCAGTACTTC.

This clone was observed once. This sample includes further DNA sequences coding for the same CDR3. The V gene is TRBV11-2, the J gene TRBJ1-1; 8 bases are a match to TRBD1. Germline trimming cut 2 bases from V and 2 bases from J; bases unmatched to any gene: 4. The CDR3 is 15 amino acids. The germline V gene has CDR1 SGHAT and CDR2 FQNNGV. The CDR3 is CASSLLTGGNTEAFF. The CDR3 nucleotides read TGTGCCAGCAGCTTACTAACAGGGGGTAACACTGAAGCTTTCTTT.

This chain joins TRBV5-1 and TRBJ2-7; 8 bases are shared with TRBD2. Per the germline V gene, CDR1 is SGHRS and CDR2 is YFSETQ. CDR3 length: 14 amino acids. V trimming: 0 bases; J trimming: 5 bases; junction bases outside the gene matches: 4. CDR3 amino acids: CASSLGGGTNEQYF. CDR3 in DNA: TGCGCCAGCAGCTTGGGCGGGGGGACCAACGAGCAGTACTTC.

The V gene is TRBV30, the J gene TRBJ2-7; TRBD2 might be the D (5 bases). The CDR3 has 13 amino acids. CDR1 is GTSNPN and CDR2 is SVGIG in the germline V gene (reference sequence). V was shortened by 4 bases and J by 5 bases, with 15 bases between the two germline ends. The CDR3 DNA follows: TGTGCCTGGACAAAACGGACTGCCAACGAGCAGTACTTC. Translating gives CAWTKRTANEQYF.

CDR3 loop: CASSSFSGSSYNEQFF. The CDR3 DNA is TGTGCCAGCAGCTCGTTTAGCGGGAGCTCCTACAATGAGCAGTTCTTC. This sequence joins TRBV7-9 and TRBJ2-1; 9 bases are a match to TRBD2. CDR1 SEHNR and CDR2 FQNEAQ come from the germline V gene (reference sequence). The CDR3 extends over 16 amino acids. With V trimmed by 4 bases and J by 0 bases, 4 bases remained unmatched.

The chain couples TRBV4-2 to TRBJ2-1; TRBD2 aligns across 7 bases. From germline, CDR1 is LGHNA and CDR2 YNFKEQ. Unmatched junction bases numbered 10, after V lost 5 bases and J lost 6 bases. The CDR3 contains 15 residues. CDR3 bases: TGTGCCAGCAGCTTAAAGCGGGGCGATACCAATGAGCAGTTCTTC. Amino acid sequence: CASSLKRGDTNEQFF.

This rearrangement joins TRBV10-1 to TRBJ2-3, with TRBD2 matching 7 bases. The length of the CDR3 is 16 residues. Germline-derived CDR1 and CDR2 are WNHNN and SYGVQD (reference sequence). Losses at the gene ends were 3 bases for V and 0 bases for J; bases not matched to a gene: 6. CDR3 nucleotide sequence: TGCGCCAGCAGTGAAGGGGTAGCGGGTAGCACAGATACGCAGTATTTT. Translated: CASSEGVAGSTDTQYF.

V usage is TRBV2 and J usage is TRBJ1-1, with D tentatively TRBD1 (6 bases). Trimming took off 6 bases at V and 2 bases at J, with 10 bases between the two ends. There are 13 residues in the CDR3. CDR1 SNHLY and CDR2 FYNNEI come from the germline V gene. CDR3 residues: CASSGGINTEAFF. CDR3 nucleotide sequence: TGTGCCAGCAGCGGGGGCATCAACACTGAAGCTTTCTTT.

The gene calls are TRBV25-1 and TRBJ1-2; D not certain. Trimming left V 7 bases short and J 0 bases short, with 24 bases between. CDR1 is MGHDK and CDR2 is SYGVNS in the germline V gene. This CDR3 has 18 residues. The DNA for the CDR3 is TGTGCCAGCACCCAAGGAAGGCGACCGGGTGGCACTAACTATGGCTACACCTTC. Its protein is CASTQGRRPGGTNYGYTF.

This clone turned up a few times. This chain connects TRBV25-1 to TRBJ2-3; D is undetermined. V gave up 3 bases and J gave up 4 bases, with 11 bases separating them. CDR3 length equals 14 residues. CDR1 is MGHDK and CDR2 is SYGVNS in the germline V gene. The chain's CDR3 is CASSDPSESDTQYF. CDR3 nucleotide sequence: TGTGCCAGCAGTGACCCCTCGGAGTCAGATACGCAGTATTTT.